The present TCR beta chain was sequenced within a study of cytomegalovirus exposure and HLA in healthy donors. Overall study results and limits: Overall, under 200 TCR beta chains were annotated as cytomegalovirus-associated.

PCR primers comprised 60 Vbeta and 13 Jbeta primers. The repertoire was sequenced with immunoSEQ multiplex PCR; TCRdb's copy has only in-frame clones and lacks some. The top ten clones hold about 1.8% of a sample with 220,000 or so clones, under 85% of them seen once. The CDR3 is 15 residues long. Per germline, CDR1 SGDLS and CDR2 YYNGEE. With 4 bases removed from V and 6 bases from J, the gap between germline ends came to 16 bases. For this clone: Its antigen is undetermined.

Sequenced material: PBMCs. V and J are TRBV9 and TRBJ2-2; TRBD2 is a possible D gene (5 bases). This TCR came from a man aged 45 to 65 in good health and CMV-seronegative. CDR3 bases: TGTGCCAGCAGCCCCACGGACTCCCCCTCCGGGGAGCTGTTTTTT. Encoded protein: CASSPTDSPSGELFF.